This T cell receptor beta chain was identified in a study of blood T cell repertoires in COVID-19. Study at large: COVID-19 samples, acute and convalescent, were from the United States, Italy and Spain. Nucleic acid was either cDNA or gDNA, and it came from T cells, B-cell-depleted T cells, or PBMCs.

Deletions cut 6 bases from V and 4 bases from J, with 6 bases between. This CDR3 contains 11 residues. Clones were read by immunoSEQ multiplex PCR, and TCRdb kept only the in-frame ones, dropping some. Of approximately 80,000 clones listed, approximately 81% were seen once; the top ten hold 44%. The sequence came from a man older than 75 with acute or convalescent COVID-19. The sequenced material came from peripheral blood. V usage is TRBV12-3 or TRBV12-4 and J usage is TRBJ1-1, with D uncertain. The CDR3 is CASSYRTEAFF. As DNA, the CDR3 is TGTGCCAGCAGCTACCGCACTGAAGCTTTCTTT.